The 24 T cell receptor beta chains below were found in one sample sequenced in a study of T cell changes during pregnancy in multiple sclerosis. Assay used: immunoSEQ multiplex PCR; TCRdb lists only in-frame clones, some missing. The sample has some 100,000 clones; more than 80% are singletons. The sample in question was peripheral blood, obtained in the second trimester of pregnancy. Receptors were obtained from a female donor with multiple sclerosis, enrolled in a pregnancy study.

The chain joins TRBV19 to TRBJ2-1, with 10 bases identical to TRBD2. Germline V CDR1 and CDR2: LNHDA, SQIVND (reference sequence). V dropped 4 bases and J dropped 6; count of bases not matched to a gene: 6. The CDR3 loop spans 15 amino acids. The CDR3 is CASSRGTSAPNEQFF. CDR3 sequence (DNA): TGTGCCAGTAGTAGAGGGACTAGCGCCCCCAATGAGCAGTTCTTC.

The chain joins TRBV9 to TRBJ2-5, with a possible D match to TRBD2 (6 bases). Germline V lookup: CDR1 SGDLS, CDR2 YYNGEE. V was shortened by 4 bases and J by 2 bases, with 24 bases between the two germline ends. The CDR3 sequence is 18 residues long. CDR3 in DNA: TGTGCCAGCAGCCCCACCCCCGCCCGGGGGATCAGGCAAGAGACCCAGTACTTC. As protein: CASSPTPARGIRQETQYF. Full variable domain (remainder filled in from reference TRBV9 and TRBJ2-5): DSGVTQTPKHLITATGQRVTLRCSPRSGDLSVYWYQQSLDQGLQFLIQYYNGEERAKGNILERFSAQQFPDLHSELNLSSLELGDSALYFCASSPTPARGIRQETQYFGPGTRLLVL.

V gene TRBV19 combines with J gene TRBJ2-7; 10 nucleotides match TRBD1. The J segment lost 2 bases and the V segment lost 5 bases, leaving 6 bases of the junction unmatched. This CDR3 has 15 residues. Germline V lookup: CDR1 LNHDA, CDR2 SQIVND (reference sequence). CDR3 in amino acids: CASSETGGNPYEQYF. CDR3 nucleotides: TGTGCCAGTAGTGAGACAGGGGGCAACCCCTACGAGCAGTACTTC.

The chain couples TRBV18 to TRBJ1-2; 8 nucleotides align to TRBD1. Per germline, CDR1 KGHSH and CDR2 LQKENI. After removal of 2 bases from V and 3 bases from J, the junction contained 5 bases not matched to a gene. This CDR3 is built from 15 residues. This CDR3 is CASSPLDRVDYGYTF. The CDR3 nucleotides are TGTGCCAGCTCACCATTGGACAGGGTAGACTATGGCTACACCTTC. The variable domain in full, with the rest retrieved from reference TRBV18 and TRBJ1-2, is NAGVMQNPRHLVRRRGQEARLRCSPMKGHSHVYWYRQLPEEGLKFMVYLQKENIIDESGMPKERFSAEFPKEGPSILRIQQVVRGDSAAYFCASSPLDRVDYGYTFGSGTRLTVV.

CDR3 DNA sequence: TGTGCCAGCAGTTGGGTAGCGGGTCTGTCCTACGAGCAGTACTTC. Translated, it gives CASSWVAGLSYEQYF. V and J are TRBV27 and TRBJ2-7; 7 bases align to TRBD2. The germline gives CDR1 MNHEY, CDR2 SMNVEV (reference sequence). Trimming took 4 bases from V and 1 from J; bases not matched to a gene: 7. The CDR3 length is 15 residues.

The chain employs TRBV6-5 and TRBJ2-7, with D tentatively TRBD2 (6 bases). V lost 2 bases to trimming and J lost 6 bases, with 11 bases between them. CDR1 and CDR2 from the germline V gene are MNHEY and SVGAGI. The CDR3 is 13 amino acids. The CDR3, as DNA: TGTGCCAGCAGTTACGGGGGGACTGGCGAGCAGTACTTC. Its translation: CASSYGGTGEQYF.

This chain links TRBV6-1 with TRBJ1-6; no firm D call. V lost 1 base and J lost 7, with 11 bases in between. Germline V gene lookup returns CDR1 MNHNS and CDR2 SASEGT. The CDR3 has 15 amino acids. The CDR3 reads CASSEDIRGNSPLHF. The CDR3 DNA sequence: TGTGCCAGCAGTGAAGATATACGGGGAAATTCACCCCTCCACTTT.

V and J are TRBV6-5 and TRBJ2-7; tentatively, D is TRBD1 (6 bases). The CDR3 covers 16 residues. Germline V lookup: CDR1 MNHEY, CDR2 SVGAGI. Trimming cost V 2 bases and J 1 base, with 15 bases left between them. The CDR3 DNA follows: TGTGCCAGCAGTTACCCCTCCTCCGGGACATCCTACGAGCAGTACTTC. Translated, it gives CASSYPSSGTSYEQYF.

The rearrangement joins TRBV28 to TRBJ1-2, with TRBD1 matching over 10 bases. This CDR3 is 15 amino acids long. Germline V gene data show CDR1 as MDHEN and CDR2 as SYDVKM. Trimming removed 6 bases from V and 5 bases from J; junction bases left unmatched: 9. The CDR3 sequence: CASSPRQGAGYGYTF. DNA for the CDR3: TGTGCCAGCAGCCCAAGACAGGGGGCGGGTTATGGCTACACCTTC.

The J gene is TRBJ1-2, the V gene TRBV2, with unresolved D. Trimming removed 2 bases at V and 4 bases at J, with 5 bases between. In germline, CDR1 is SNHLY, CDR2 FYNNEI. This CDR3 comprises 12 residues. The DNA for the CDR3 is TGTGCCAGCAGTGAACGAGTCTATGGCTACACCTTC. This translates into CASSERVYGYTF.

The V and J genes are TRBV11-2 and TRBJ1-1; 8 nucleotides agree with TRBD1. Germline V gene sequence: CDR1 SGHAT, CDR2 FQNNGV. The trim removed 7 bases at V and 0 bases at J, leaving 10 bases unmatched. The length of the CDR3 is 16 residues. The CDR3 region is CASIGQGYPMNTEAFF. The CDR3 DNA reads as TGTGCCAGCATCGGACAGGGATACCCTATGAACACTGAAGCTTTCTTT.

As DNA, the CDR3 is TGTGCCAGTAGGTCCGCGACGGGAAGCTACGAGCAGTACTTC. Translated: CASRSATGSYEQYF. The chain recombines TRBV19 with TRBJ2-7; a weak D match, TRBD2 (5 bases). CDR1 and CDR2 from the germline V gene are LNHDA and SQIVND (reference sequence). With 6 bases removed from V and 3 bases from J, the gap between germline ends came to 15 bases. The CDR3 length is 14 residues.

The V call is TRBV30, the J call TRBJ1-2; no clear D. V was cut by 2 bases and J by 4 bases, with 11 bases left in between. This CDR3 has 13 residues. Germline V gene data show CDR1 as GTSNPN and CDR2 as SVGIG (reference sequence). CDR3 sequence reads: CAWSSGRVYGYTF. CDR3 in DNA: TGTGCCTGGAGTTCAGGCCGAGTCTATGGCTACACCTTC.

The rearrangement joins TRBV5-3 to TRBJ1-2, with D possibly being TRBD1 (5 bases). TRBV5-3 qualifies as an ORF whose function is uncertain. Trimming took 0 bases from V and 1 from J, leaving 13 bases between them. This CDR3 has 16 amino acids. The chain's CDR3 is CARSLAAAGLNYGYTF. The CDR3 DNA reads TGTGCCAGAAGCTTGGCCGCGGCAGGGCTTAACTATGGCTACACCTTC.

Worth noting for this clone: At one end, the junction sequence differs from germline, possibly due to a read error. V gene TRBV5-1 combines with J gene TRBJ2-1; D unresolved. The CDR3 totals 13 residues. Per germline, CDR1 SGHRS and CDR2 YFSETQ. The CDR3 bases are TGCGCCAGTAGCTCCCTACTCAACAATGAGCAGTTCTTC. This sequence encodes CASSSLLNNEQFF.

This rearrangement joins TRBV5-1 to TRBJ2-7; 10 positions agree with TRBD1. V dropped 0 bases and J dropped 4; count of bases not matched to a gene: 4. The germline CDR1 and CDR2 sequences are SGHRS and YFSETQ. The CDR3 totals 15 residues. As DNA, the CDR3 is TGCGCCAGCAGCTTGGCGACAGGGGGCTTATACGAGCAGTACTTC. Translation: CASSLATGGLYEQYF.

The chain recombines TRBV7-9 with TRBJ1-5; 7 positions agree with TRBD1. This CDR3 has 14 residues. Per the germline V gene, CDR1 is SEHNR and CDR2 is FQNEAQ (reference sequence). V dropped 3 bases and J dropped 6; count of bases not matched to a gene: 5. For the CDR3, the DNA is TGTGCCAGCAGCTTCCCGGGACAGAGTCAGCCCCAGCATTTT. Translating gives CASSFPGQSQPQHF.

V and J are TRBV5-4 and TRBJ2-7; 7 positions agree with TRBD2. V lost 4 bases to trimming and J lost 5 bases; unmatched junction nucleotides: 15. The CDR3 loop spans 16 amino acids. Germline V lookup: CDR1 SGHNT, CDR2 YYREEE (reference sequence). CDR3 DNA: TGTGCCAGCAGCAAGATCGGGAGGCTCGGGGCCAACGAGCAGTACTTC. It specifies CASSKIGRLGANEQYF. The entire variable domain, with the rest obtained from reference TRBV5-4 and TRBJ2-7, is as follows: ETGVTQSPTHLIKTRGQQVTLRCSSQSGHNTVSWYQQALGQGPQFIFQYYREEENGRGNFPPRFSGLQFPNYSSELNVNALELDDSALYLCASSKIGRLGANEQYFGPGTRLTVT.

V and J are TRBV5-8 and TRBJ2-1; 7 nucleotides align to TRBD2. CDR1 SGHTS and CDR2 YDEGEE come from the germline V gene. V shed 0 bases and J 8 bases; nucleotides not matched to a gene: 8. The CDR3 loop spans 15 amino acids. Written as DNA, the CDR3 is TGTGCCAGCAGCTTGGTGGCGGGAGCGATAGATGAGCAGTTCTTC. Its protein is CASSLVAGAIDEQFF.

The chain employs TRBV5-6 and TRBJ1-4, with 7 positions matching TRBD1. Unmatched junction bases numbered 2, after V lost 0 bases and J lost 3 bases. The CDR3 is 15 residues long. From germline, CDR1 is SGHDT and CDR2 YYEEEE. The CDR3 region has the DNA TGTGCCAGCAGCTTGGAGGGGGCTGCTAATGAAAAACTGTTTTTT. This encodes CASSLEGAANEKLFF.

The J gene is TRBJ1-1, the V gene TRBV19, with D uncertain. Between the trimmed V and J ends, which lost 5 bases and 1 base, there was a span of 8 bases. CDR3 length equals 13 residues. Per the germline V gene, CDR1 is LNHDA and CDR2 is SQIVND (reference sequence). CDR3 loop: CASSPTPNTEAFF. CDR3 nucleotides: TGTGCCAGTAGTCCCACACCGAACACTGAAGCTTTCTTT.

This rearrangement joins TRBV28 to TRBJ2-5, with D possibly TRBD1 on 6 matching bases. The germline V and J ends were trimmed by 1 base and 5 bases, with 8 bases remaining between them. The CDR3 has 13 residues. The V gene's germline CDR1 is MDHEN and CDR2 SYDVKM. This CDR3 is CASSLFDRETQYF. Written as DNA, the CDR3 is TGTGCCAGCAGTTTATTTGACAGGGAGACCCAGTACTTC.

A single count supports this clone. The CDR3 protein is CASSPGSGRDRTDTQYF. The CDR3, as DNA: TGTGCCAGCAGCCCTGGTAGCGGGAGGGATCGCACAGATACGCAGTATTTT. The V call is TRBV4-2, the J call TRBJ2-3; TRBD2 matches 11 bases. The CDR3 contains 17 residues. The ends lost 4 bases at V and 1 base at J; junction bases unmatched: 7. Per the germline V gene, CDR1 is LGHNA and CDR2 is YNFKEQ.

The J gene is TRBJ1-1, the V gene TRBV13, with 7 bases identical to TRBD1. The V and J ends lost 5 bases and 6 bases, in that order; junction bases with no gene match: 6. The CDR3 has 13 residues. Germline values: CDR1 PRHDT, CDR2 FYEKMQ (reference sequence). In DNA, the CDR3 is TGTGCCAGCAGCCCCCCAGGGGGACCTGAAGCTTTCTTT. Its protein product is CASSPPGGPEAFF.